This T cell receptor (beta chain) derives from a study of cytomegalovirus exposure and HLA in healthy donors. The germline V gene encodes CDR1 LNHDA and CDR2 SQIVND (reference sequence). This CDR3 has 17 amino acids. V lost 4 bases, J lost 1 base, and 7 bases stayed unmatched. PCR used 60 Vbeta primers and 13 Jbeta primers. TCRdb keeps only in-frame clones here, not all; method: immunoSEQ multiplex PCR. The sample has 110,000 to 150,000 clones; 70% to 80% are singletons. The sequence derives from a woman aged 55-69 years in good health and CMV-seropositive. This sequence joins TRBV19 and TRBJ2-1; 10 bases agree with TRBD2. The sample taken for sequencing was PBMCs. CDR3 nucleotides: TGTGCCAGTAGTACTTATAGCGGGAGGCAGTCCTACAATGAGCAGTTCTTC. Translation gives CASSTYSGRQSYNEQFF.